This TCR beta chain is from a study of vaccination and CD4 T cells after COVID-19. Turning to this clonotype: What it recognizes is unknown.

The CDR3 loop spans 17 amino acids. The V gene's germline CDR1 is DFQATT and CDR2 SNEGSKA (reference sequence). After removal of 5 bases from V and 4 bases from J, the junction contained 16 bases not matched to a gene. Cultured CD4+ T cell DNA underwent sequencing with the Oncomine TCR Beta short-read assay. TCRdb re-analysed the PCR reads in MiXCR, keeping a single row per CDR3 protein. This sample yields about 14,000 distinct CDR3 sequences, of which around half are seen a single time; about 9.4% belongs to the top ten. The treatment was: 10-day PBMC culture with coronavirus spike peptide pools or control peptides (ViraFEST assay).

The receptor's source is a human donor who had recovered from COVID-19. Sequencing used CD4+ T cells from blood, cultured in vitro, obtained before SARS-CoV-2 vaccination. The V gene is TRBV20-1, the J gene TRBJ2-1, with 8 bases lining up with TRBD2. CDR3 bases: TGCAGTGCTCGAACGAACTCGCGGGGGGCGATATACAATGAGCAGTTCTTC. This sequence encodes CSARTNSRGAIYNEQFF.